These T cell receptor beta chains were read from a single sample in a study of blood T cell repertoires in COVID-19. Only in-frame clones appear in the TCRdb table, and some are missing; sequencing was by immunoSEQ multiplex PCR. The table records 130,000 to 150,000 clones, 84% of them present only once. Sequenced sample: PBMCs or T cells enriched from blood (not recorded which). All receptors derive from a man aged 40-49 years with acute COVID-19. Each CDR3 is given without its conserved first and last residue.

V: TRBV27
CDR3: ASSLFSGTRTDTQY

V: TRBV14
CDR3: ASSPLLGEVAQF

V: TRBV27
CDR3: ASSAGQGTPTTNEKLF

V: TRBV5-6
CDR3: ASSPGVSYEQY

V: TRBV11-2
CDR3: ASSHLRGSEAF

V: TRBV27
CDR3: ASSFTGQGQHPRQPQH

V: TRBV5-6
CDR3: ASSLGSWSGGAVETQY

V: TRBV7-2
CDR3: ASSVRTGQNTEAF

V: TRBV9
CDR3: ASSSRGQGTEAF

V: TRBV4-1
CDR3: ASSQDPGLEGTDTQY

V: TRBV19
CDR3: ASRTITNEKLF

V: TRBV19
CDR3: ASSIQGLNTEAF

V: TRBV13
CDR3: ASSFRGKIHEQY

V: TRBV5-4
CDR3: ASSSSRTSVQETQY

V: TRBV6-5
CDR3: ASSYGAEQY

V: TRBV6-5
CDR3: ASSRGTGGGYT

V: TRBV24-1
CDR3: ATSSTSAHYNEQF

V: TRBV5-4
CDR3: ASSHDRGHTDTQY

V: TRBV6-1
CDR3: ASSELGPRGLSSYEQY

V: TRBV28
CDR3: ASSPSGAGEETQY

V: TRBV19
CDR3: ASSIDWRQSYGYT

V: TRBV5-8
CDR3: ASSLLAGSGEF

V: TRBV5-1
CDR3: ASTRGGRDSNQPQH

V: TRBV4-3
CDR3: ASSQLTSGHYEQY

V: TRBV30
CDR3: AWKSQINTEAF

V: TRBV19
CDR3: ASSDMTGGRNTEAF

V: TRBV5-1
CDR3: ASSLGGSDEAF

V: TRBV9
CDR3: ASSGVTGSLRGNTIY

V: TRBV5-1
CDR3: ASSDGQGAGYT

V: TRBV30
CDR3: AWSVRRASDSPLH

V: TRBV19
CDR3: ASSTYTGDGYT

V: TRBV29-1
CDR3: SAVAISGNTIY

V: TRBV3-1/TRBV3-2
CDR3: ASSPSDRENEQF

V: TRBV11-3
CDR3: ASSLDQGLAGDADTQY

V: TRBV7-2
CDR3: ASSLALYNEQF

V: TRBV19
CDR3: ASSIYRADGNSPLH

V: TRBV7-9
CDR3: ASSPKGFHEETQY